Following are 9 T cell receptor beta chains from one sample sequenced in a study of metastatic and nonmetastatic thyroid tumors. MiXCR reprocessed the PCR reads for TCRdb. The table includes approximately 26,000 clones, around 24% detected once. Thyroid surgery was preceded by no treatment in any patient. Specimen: blood. The receptors here all came from a female donor with papillary thyroid cancer or a benign thyroid nodule (not recorded which). Some clones in this sample may be carry-over from other donors' samples.

Only a few counts were recorded for this clone. The J gene is TRBJ2-5, the V gene TRBV12-3 or TRBV12-4, with 11 bases identical to TRBD2. CDR3 length equals 15 residues. V shed 3 bases, J shed 5 bases, and the junction held 5 bases outside the gene matches. In nucleotides, the CDR3 is TGTGCCAGCAGTTTCGTAGCGGGGGGGCGGGAGACCCAGTACTTC. Protein product: CASSFVAGGRETQYF.

The chain is built from TRBV11-3 and TRBJ2-4; TRBD2 matches 9 bases. This CDR3 has 15 amino acids. J was trimmed by 6 bases and V by 2 bases; bases with no gene match: 5. Germline CDR1 and CDR2: SGHNT and YENEEA. The CDR3, as DNA: TGTGCCAGCAGCTTATCCATTAGCGGGAGAAACATTCAGTACTTC. Protein product: CASSLSISGRNIQYF.

CDR3 in DNA: TGTGCCAGCAGCTTAACGGGACGAGGTATGACAGATACGCAGTATTTT. Translation gives CASSLTGRGMTDTQYF. V gene TRBV7-2 combines with J gene TRBJ2-3; D tentatively fits TRBD1 or TRBD2 (5 bases each). The ends were cut back, 2 bases at V and 3 bases at J, with 15 bases in the middle. The germline V gene encodes CDR1 SGHTA and CDR2 FQGNSA. This CDR3 spans 16 amino acids.

By sample share, this clone is medium-sized. This chain uses TRBV20-1 with TRBJ1-2; D is possibly TRBD1 (6 bases). Germline-derived CDR1 and CDR2 are DFQATT and SNEGSKA (reference sequence). The ends were cut back, 4 bases at V and 2 bases at J, with 14 bases in the middle. This CDR3 has 14 residues. The DNA for the CDR3 is TGCAGTGCTATTTCCGGGACAAGCAACTATGGCTACACCTTC. This translates into CSAISGTSNYGYTF.

A note on this clone: A read error may account for a junction end that differs from germline. V and J are TRBV5-1 and TRBJ2-3; D remains ambiguous. CDR3 size: 14 residues. The germline CDR1 and CDR2 sequences are SGHRS and YFSETQ. The CDR3 nucleotides read TGCACCAGCATCTTGCGAACCCTCACAGATACGCAGTATTTT. It yields the protein CTSILRTLTDTQYF.

This clone has a count of ten or more. J is TRBJ2-2 and V is TRBV6-4; D unresolved. Looked up from germline, CDR1 is MRHNA and CDR2 is SNTAGT. The CDR3 totals 14 residues. V lost 4 bases, J lost 7 bases, and 13 bases lay in between. The DNA of the CDR3 is TGTGCCAGCAGTGCGTCGGTAGAGGTCGGGGAGCTGTTTTTT. It codes for CASSASVEVGELFF.

This clone was counted between two and nine times. A junction end diverges from the germline sequence, so it may reflect a read error. The chain has TRBV19 and TRBJ1-1; 11 nucleotides align to TRBD1. The germline V gene has CDR1 LNHDA and CDR2 SQIVND (reference sequence). There are 15 residues in the CDR3. The CDR3: CASSIVGQGGNEDFF. The CDR3 nucleotides read TGTGCCAGTAGTATAGTGGGACAGGGGGGCAATGAAGATTTCTTT. The full variable domain, completed using reference TRBV19 and TRBJ1-1, is DGGITQSPKYLFRKEGQNVTLSCEQNLNHDAMYWYRQDPGQGLRLIYYSQIVNDFQKGDIAEGYSVSREKKESFPLTVTSAQKNPTAFYLCASSIVGQGGNEDFFGQGTRLTVV.

In its sample, this clone is medium-sized. This chain links TRBV6-5 with TRBJ2-6; D is uncertain. The V end lost 0 bases, the J end lost 0 bases, and 9 bases lay between the germline ends. Germline V gives CDR1 MNHEY, CDR2 SVGAGI. The CDR3 covers 17 residues. CDR3 region: CASSYSAGYSGANVLTF. In DNA form, the CDR3 reads TGTGCCAGCAGTTACTCGGCAGGTTACTCTGGGGCCAACGTCCTGACTTTC.

The gene calls are TRBV7-8 and TRBJ1-1, with D perhaps TRBD1 (5 bases). With 9 bases removed from V and 3 bases from J, the gap between germline ends came to 20 bases. Germline V gives CDR1 SGHVS, CDR2 FQNEAQ. The CDR3 runs 15 residues. CDR3 DNA sequence: TGTGCCAGTAGCCCCCGGACGGGGGGATACACTGAAGCTTTCTTT. As protein: CASSPRTGGYTEAFF.